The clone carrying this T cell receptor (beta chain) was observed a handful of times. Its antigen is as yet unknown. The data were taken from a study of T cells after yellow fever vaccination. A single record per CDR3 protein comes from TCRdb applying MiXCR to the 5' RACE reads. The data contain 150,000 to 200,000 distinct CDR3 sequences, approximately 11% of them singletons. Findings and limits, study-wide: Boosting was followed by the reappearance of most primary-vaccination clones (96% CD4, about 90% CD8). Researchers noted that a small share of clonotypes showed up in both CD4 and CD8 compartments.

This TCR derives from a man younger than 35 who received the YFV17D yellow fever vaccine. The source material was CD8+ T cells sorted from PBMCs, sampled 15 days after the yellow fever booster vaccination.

CDR3 nucleotides: TGCGCCAGCAGCCGGGACTTAAGTGGAAAACTGTTTTTT. Its translation is CASSRDLSGKLFF. The chain recombines TRBV4-3 with TRBJ1-4; TRBD1 might be the D (5 bases). This CDR3 contains 13 residues. Trimming stripped 4 bases from V and 10 bases from J, with 13 bases between. Germline values: CDR1 LGHNA, CDR2 YSLEER.